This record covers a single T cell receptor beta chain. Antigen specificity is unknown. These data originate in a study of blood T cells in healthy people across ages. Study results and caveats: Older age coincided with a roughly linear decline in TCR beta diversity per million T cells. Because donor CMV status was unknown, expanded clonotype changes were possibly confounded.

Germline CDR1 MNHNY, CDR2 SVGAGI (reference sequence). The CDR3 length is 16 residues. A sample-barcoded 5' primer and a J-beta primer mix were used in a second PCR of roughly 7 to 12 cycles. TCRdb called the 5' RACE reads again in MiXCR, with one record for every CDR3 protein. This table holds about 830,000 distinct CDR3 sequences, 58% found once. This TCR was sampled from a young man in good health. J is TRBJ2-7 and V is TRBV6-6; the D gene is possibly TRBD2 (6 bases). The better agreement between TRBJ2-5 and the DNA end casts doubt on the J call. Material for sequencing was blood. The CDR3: CASSYAPGREAETQYF. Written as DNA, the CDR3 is TGTGCCAGCAGTTACGCCCCGGGCAGGGAGGCAGAGACCCAGTACTTC.